These 7 T cell receptor beta chains originate from one sample sequenced in a study of human T cells and chemical hapten exposure. Regarding time point: pre-sensitization, week 0. Treatment defined: therapeutic diphenylcyclopropenone sensitization with weekly scalp DPC. One entry per CDR3 protein, called by TCRdb with MiXCR from the RACE reads. The table lists about 93,000 distinct CDR3 sequences, roughly 8.5% of them singletons, with 2.5% to 3% in the top ten. The sample here was whole blood, taken in connection with sensitization to the hapten diphenylcyclopropenone (DPC). These receptors were collected from a man in his forties with alopecia areata. Some clones in this sample may be carry-over from other donors' samples.

About this clonotype: A much larger clone lies one base from this, so it may be a read error. The chain combines TRBV12-3 or TRBV12-4 with TRBJ2-4, with D unresolved. V lost 7 bases to trimming and J lost 0 bases, with 10 bases between them. CDR3 length: 14 residues. CDR3 nucleotides: TGTGCCAGCAACAGTACGGTAGCCAAAAACATTCAGTACTTC. The encoded protein is CASNSTVAKNIQYF.

The chain uses TRBV20-1 and TRBJ2-3; possibly TRBD1 for D (6 bases). There are 14 residues in the CDR3. V was pared by 3 bases and J by 4 bases, with 14 bases between. Germline V gene data show CDR1 as DFQATT and CDR2 as SNEGSKA (reference sequence). The CDR3 coding sequence is TGCAGTGCTAGTAGGGGGAACCCGTCAGATACGCAGTATTTT. Its protein is CSASRGNPSDTQYF.

This clonotype was counted many times. At one of its ends the junction is not consistent with the germline gene, which may arise from a read error. This sequence joins TRBV10-3 and TRBJ2-7; D call uncertain. The CDR3 is 13 amino acids. Germline V lookup: CDR1 ENHRY, CDR2 SYGVKD. Here the CDR3 reads CAIGDTLTYEQYF. DNA for the CDR3: TGTGCCATCGGTGACACTCTCACCTACGAGCAGTACTTC.

This clonotype has a handful of counts. The chain uses TRBV11-3 and TRBJ2-3; no reliable D call. From germline, CDR1 is SGHNT and CDR2 YENEEA. V dropped 1 base and J dropped 4 bases, with 12 bases sitting between them. The CDR3 totals 15 residues. Here the CDR3 reads CASSLGLDFADTQYF. In DNA form, the CDR3 reads TGTGCCAGCAGCTTAGGCCTAGATTTCGCAGATACGCAGTATTTT.

This clonotype was observed at least ten times. The chain carries TRBV14 and TRBJ1-2; tentatively, D is TRBD1 (5 bases). Trimming pared 2 bases from V and 4 bases from J, leaving 23 bases between. CDR3 size: 18 residues. Germline CDR1 is SGHDN and CDR2 is FVKESK. The CDR3 nucleotides are TGTGCCAGCAGCCAATTCAGCCCAGGGAATGTTGGGCTCTATGGCTACACCTTC. This encodes CASSQFSPGNVGLYGYTF.

This clonotype was seen a few times. J is TRBJ2-3 and V is TRBV5-8, with a weak D call TRBD1 (5 bases). Germline V lookup: CDR1 SGHTS, CDR2 YDEGEE. V lost 4 bases, J lost 0 bases, and 9 bases lay in between. CDR3 length equals 14 residues. CDR3 bases: TGTGCCAGCAGCAACAGGCAAAGCACAGATACGCAGTATTTT. This encodes CASSNRQSTDTQYF.

This clonotype was seen many times. The chain is built from TRBV7-9 and TRBJ1-1; maybe TRBD1 (5 bases). Germline-derived CDR1 and CDR2 are SEHNR and FQNEAQ (reference sequence). Trimming cost V 3 bases and J 8 bases, with 13 bases left between them. The CDR3 extends over 13 amino acids. CDR3 sequence reads: CASSLGQKEEAFF. The DNA for the CDR3 is TGTGCCAGCAGCTTGGGGCAGAAAGAAGAAGCTTTCTTT.